This section outlines one TCR beta chain sequence together with its context. Its antigen remains unidentified. From the reads, TCRdb called clonotypes with MiXCR, one entry per CDR3 protein. The profile shows under 500,000 distinct CDR3 sequences, under 45% of them singletons. The CDR3 loop spans 13 amino acids. The V gene's germline CDR1 is KGHSH and CDR2 LQKENI. With 6 bases removed from V and 2 bases from J, the gap between germline ends came to 11 bases. This sample stems from a study of T cell repertoires in cytomegalovirus infection. This sequence originates from a human donor in good health (CMV status not recorded). Some clones in this sample may be carry-over from other donors' samples. This sequence joins TRBV18 and TRBJ2-7; D is unclear. Sample: cultured PBMCs, taken from culture after CMV antigen stimulation. CDR3 DNA sequence: TGTGCCAGCTCTCCATCGGTCCCCTACGAGCAGTACTTC. Amino acid sequence: CASSPSVPYEQYF.